This T cell receptor (beta chain) was obtained from a study of T cell clonality in common variable immunodeficiency. General study findings and limits: Fewer TCRbeta clones were shared among CVID subjects than controls.

This CDR3 spans 11 amino acids. Trimming removed 8 bases at V and 7 bases at J, with 11 bases between. CDR1 and CDR2 (germline): MDHEN, SYDVKM. The assay was immunoSEQ multiplex PCR, and TCRdb's table has in-frame clones only and misses some. This sample comprises some 38,000 clones, none seen once only. This clone was seen at least ten times. As yet, its antigen is unknown. The read halts 3 residues ahead of the CDR3 end, with the missing end drawn from the germline J gene. Sequencing input: peripheral blood mononuclear cells. This TCR came from a person aged 18 to 70 in good health. This chain uses TRBV28 with TRBJ1-1, with D perhaps matching TRBD1 (6 bases). The CDR3 spells CASYRELEAFF. The covered CDR3 bases are TGTGCCAGCTACAGGGAGCTTGAA.